Sequencing of this T cell receptor beta chain was carried out in a study of cytomegalovirus exposure and HLA in healthy donors. Regarding the study as a whole: Accurate HLA-A and HLA-B prediction from TCR beta sequences was reported for most subjects. In vitro experiments confirmed that three CMV-associated chains were specific for CMV antigens.

Nominally healthy donors were sampled, though unrecorded immune exposures were likely. Researchers ran the PCR with 60 Vbeta and 13 Jbeta primers. Profiled with immunoSEQ multiplex PCR; TCRdb holds only in-frame clones, not every one. The repertoire holds around 50,000 clones, with around three quarters as singletons. A note on this clone: The antigen remains unidentified.

The CDR3 length is 15 residues. Germline values: CDR1 MDHEN, CDR2 SYDVKM. V lost 5 bases and J lost 3; bases outside the gene matches: 9. The origin of this receptor is a man aged 25-45 years in good health and CMV-seropositive. Material: PBMCs. This sequence joins TRBV28 and TRBJ2-7; 8 bases line up with TRBD1. CDR3 in DNA: TGTGCCAGCAGTAATACAGGGGGGTACTACTACGAGCAGTACTTC. This gives the protein CASSNTGGYYYEQYF.